This T cell receptor beta chain was retrieved from a study of blood T cell repertoires in COVID-19. Overall study context: PBMCs, B-cell-depleted T cells, or T cells provided the cDNA or gDNA that made up the material.

The Seattle patients, enrolled during active infection, were followed longitudinally. This table comes from immunoSEQ multiplex PCR, and its TCRdb copy is limited to in-frame clones, with some not included. The repertoire holds fewer than 600,000 clones, with 89% as singletons. The germline CDR1 and CDR2 sequences are SNHLY and FYNNEI. Trimming removed 10 bases at V and 0 bases at J, with 7 bases between. The CDR3 has 11 residues. The V and J genes are TRBV2 and TRBJ2-7; a weak D match, TRBD2 (5 bases). The receptor was isolated from a man in his late teens or twenties with COVID-19, enrolled during active disease. Sequencing used peripheral blood. The CDR3 region is CANGDSYEQYF. CDR3 sequence (DNA): TGTGCCAACGGGGACTCCTACGAGCAGTACTTC.